A selection of T cell receptor beta chains follows, all from one sample in a study of blood T cell repertoires in COVID-19. Only in-frame clones appear in the TCRdb table, and some are missing; sequencing was by immunoSEQ multiplex PCR. This sample has 250,000 to 300,000 clones, with roughly 85% found just once. The specimen was peripheral blood. These TCRs come from a man in his fifties or sixties with active or convalescent COVID-19. Each CDR3 is given with its conserved first and last residue.

J	V	CDR3
TRBJ2-7	TRBV5-4	CASSPGISDYEQYF
TRBJ2-3	TRBV11-2	CASSRMTGLRDTQYF
TRBJ2-3	TRBV5-5	CASSLARTSGNTDTQYF
TRBJ2-3	TRBV5-1	CASSPLGGATDTQYF
TRBJ1-2	TRBV7-9	CASSRQETNGYTF
TRBJ2-7	TRBV27	CASSLRPTRDRERSEQYF
TRBJ1-5	TRBV27	CASSLHRNQPQHF
TRBJ2-7	TRBV15	CATSRDTNYEQYF
TRBJ1-2	TRBV2	CASSEGQGEGYTF
TRBJ2-3	TRBV2	CASSSYPSGIRTDTQYF
TRBJ1-5	TRBV5-5	CASSLVAGGSSQPQHF
TRBJ2-1	TRBV30	CAWSVLGTSSYNEQFF
TRBJ1-6	TRBV2	CASIPNGDSPLHF
TRBJ1-5	TRBV3-1/TRBV3-2	CASSQAGANQPQHF
TRBJ2-7	TRBV6-5	CASRKNMGQSYEQYF
TRBJ2-5	TRBV5-8	CATTTGPGETQYF
TRBJ2-7	TRBV5-4	CASSFWTSRYEQYF
TRBJ2-1	TRBV28	CATYLAGDPYNEQFF
TRBJ1-3	TRBV27	CASSTPGAGGNTIYF
TRBJ1-6	TRBV19	CASSMDRVGSPLHF
TRBJ2-6	TRBV29-1	CSVEIGAGGGGANVLTF
TRBJ2-2	TRBV5-1	CASSFRDSTTGELFF
TRBJ2-7	TRBV6-2/TRBV6-3	CASSYPLGQGSYEQYF
TRBJ1-1	TRBV30	CAWSGTGIGAFF
TRBJ2-3	TRBV24-1	CATSRQGDTDTQYF